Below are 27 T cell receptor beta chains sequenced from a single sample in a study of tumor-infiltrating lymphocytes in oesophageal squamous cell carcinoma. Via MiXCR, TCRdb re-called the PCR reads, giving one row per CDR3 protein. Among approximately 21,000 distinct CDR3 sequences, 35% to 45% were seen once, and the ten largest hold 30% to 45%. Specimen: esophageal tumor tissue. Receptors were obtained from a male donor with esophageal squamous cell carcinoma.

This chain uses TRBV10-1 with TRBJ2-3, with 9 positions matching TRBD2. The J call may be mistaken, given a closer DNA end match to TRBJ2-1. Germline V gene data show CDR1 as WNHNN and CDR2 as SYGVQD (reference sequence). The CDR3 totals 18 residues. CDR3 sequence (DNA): TGCGCCAGCAGTGAGACGGGCTACCTTGGGACTAGCTTAGATGAGCAGTTCTTC. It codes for CASSETGYLGTSLDEQFF.

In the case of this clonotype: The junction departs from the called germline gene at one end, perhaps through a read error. In DNA form, the CDR3 reads TGTGCTAGCAGCTTATCCCATAGCAACGAGCAGTTCTTC. Amino acids: CASSLSHSNEQFF. The rearrangement links TRBV7-6 to TRBJ2-7; D uncertain. Near its end, the DNA agrees better with TRBJ2-1, so the J call may be wrong. Per germline, CDR1 SGHVS and CDR2 FNYEAQ. This CDR3 is built from 13 residues.

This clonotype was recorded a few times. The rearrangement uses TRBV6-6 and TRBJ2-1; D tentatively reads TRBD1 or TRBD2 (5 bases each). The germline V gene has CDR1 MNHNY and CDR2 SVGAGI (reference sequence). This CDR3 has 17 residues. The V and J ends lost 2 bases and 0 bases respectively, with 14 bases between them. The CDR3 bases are TGTGCCAGCAGTTACACCGCCGGGACCCACTCCTACAATGAGCAGTTCTTC. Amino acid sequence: CASSYTAGTHSYNEQFF.

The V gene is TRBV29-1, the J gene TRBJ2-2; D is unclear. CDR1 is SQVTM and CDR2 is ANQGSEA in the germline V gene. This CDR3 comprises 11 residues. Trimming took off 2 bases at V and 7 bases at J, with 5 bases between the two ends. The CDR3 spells CSVELLGELFF. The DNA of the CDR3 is TGCAGCGTTGAACTCCTCGGGGAGCTGTTTTTT.

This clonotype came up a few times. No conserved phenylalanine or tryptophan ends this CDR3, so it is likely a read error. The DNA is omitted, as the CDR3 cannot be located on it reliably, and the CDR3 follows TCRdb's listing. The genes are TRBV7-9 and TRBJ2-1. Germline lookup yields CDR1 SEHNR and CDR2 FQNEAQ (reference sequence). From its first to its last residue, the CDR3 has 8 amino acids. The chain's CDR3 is CASSKPQS.

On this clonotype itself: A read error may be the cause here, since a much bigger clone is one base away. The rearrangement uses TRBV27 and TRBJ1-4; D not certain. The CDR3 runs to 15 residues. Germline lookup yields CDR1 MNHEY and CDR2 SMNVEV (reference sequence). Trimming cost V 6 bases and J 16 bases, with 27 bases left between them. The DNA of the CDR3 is TGTGCCAGCAGGCTAGCGGGAGGGCCATCAGATACGCAGTTTTTT. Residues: CASRLAGGPSDTQFF.

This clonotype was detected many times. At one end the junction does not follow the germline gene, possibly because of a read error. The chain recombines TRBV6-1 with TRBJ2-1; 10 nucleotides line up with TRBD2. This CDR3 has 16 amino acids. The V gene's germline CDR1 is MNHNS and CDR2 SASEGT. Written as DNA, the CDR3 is TGTGCCAGCAGACCCTATCCAAAAGCGGGAGGGAATGAGCCGTTCTTC. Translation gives CASRPYPKAGGNEPFF.

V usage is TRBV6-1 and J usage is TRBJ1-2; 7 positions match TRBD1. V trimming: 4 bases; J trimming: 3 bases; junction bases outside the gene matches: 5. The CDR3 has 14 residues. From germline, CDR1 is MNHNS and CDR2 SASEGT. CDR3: CASSVGDRYYGYTF. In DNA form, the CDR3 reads TGTGCCAGCAGTGTGGGGGACAGATACTATGGCTACACCTTC.

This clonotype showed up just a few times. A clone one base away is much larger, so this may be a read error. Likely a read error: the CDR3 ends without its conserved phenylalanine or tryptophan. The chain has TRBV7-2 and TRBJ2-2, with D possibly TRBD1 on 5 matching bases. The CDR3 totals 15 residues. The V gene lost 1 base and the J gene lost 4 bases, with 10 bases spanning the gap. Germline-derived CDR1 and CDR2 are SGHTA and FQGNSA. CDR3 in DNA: TGTGCCAGCAGCTTAGTGCAGGGTGGCACCGGGGAGCTGTTTATT. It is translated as CASSLVQGGTGELFI.

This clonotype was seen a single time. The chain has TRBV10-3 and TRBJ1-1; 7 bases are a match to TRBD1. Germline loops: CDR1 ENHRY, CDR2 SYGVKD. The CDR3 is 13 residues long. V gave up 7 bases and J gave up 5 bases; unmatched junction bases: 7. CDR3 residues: CAIMSRGGTEAFF. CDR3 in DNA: TGTGCCATCATGTCCAGGGGGGGGACTGAAGCTTTCTTT.

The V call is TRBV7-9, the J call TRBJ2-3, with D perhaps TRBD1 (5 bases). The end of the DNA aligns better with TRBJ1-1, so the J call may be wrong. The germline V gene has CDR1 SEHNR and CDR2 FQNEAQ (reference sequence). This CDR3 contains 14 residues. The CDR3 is CASSLSGVDTEAFF. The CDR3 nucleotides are TGTGCCAGCAGCTTATCGGGGGTGGACACTGAAGCTTTCTTT.

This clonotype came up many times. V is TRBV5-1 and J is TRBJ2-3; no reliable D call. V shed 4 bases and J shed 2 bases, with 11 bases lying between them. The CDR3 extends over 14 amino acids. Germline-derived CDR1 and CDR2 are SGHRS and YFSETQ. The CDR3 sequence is CASSPERITDTQYF. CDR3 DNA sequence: TGCGCCAGCAGCCCCGAAAGGATCACAGATACGCAGTATTTT.

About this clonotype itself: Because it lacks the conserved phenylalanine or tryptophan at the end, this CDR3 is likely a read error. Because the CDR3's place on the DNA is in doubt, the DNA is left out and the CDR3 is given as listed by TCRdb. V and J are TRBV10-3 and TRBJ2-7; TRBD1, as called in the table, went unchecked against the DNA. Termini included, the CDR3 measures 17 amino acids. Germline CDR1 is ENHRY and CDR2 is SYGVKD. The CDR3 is CAIREGQNTLYGYTFGS.

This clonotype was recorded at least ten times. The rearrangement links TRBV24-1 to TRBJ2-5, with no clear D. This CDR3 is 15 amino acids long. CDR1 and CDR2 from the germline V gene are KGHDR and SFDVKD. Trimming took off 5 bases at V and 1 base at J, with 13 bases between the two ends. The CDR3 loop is CATSVDGGAQETQYF. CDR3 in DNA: TGTGCCACCAGTGTCGATGGCGGCGCCCAAGAGACCCAGTACTTC.

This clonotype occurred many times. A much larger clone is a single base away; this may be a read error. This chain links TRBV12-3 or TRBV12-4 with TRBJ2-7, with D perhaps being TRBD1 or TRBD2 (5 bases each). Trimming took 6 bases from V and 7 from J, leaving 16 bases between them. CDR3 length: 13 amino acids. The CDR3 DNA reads TGTGCCAGCAGGCCGGGACGCGGAGATGAGCAGTACTTC. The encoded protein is CASRPGRGDEQYF.

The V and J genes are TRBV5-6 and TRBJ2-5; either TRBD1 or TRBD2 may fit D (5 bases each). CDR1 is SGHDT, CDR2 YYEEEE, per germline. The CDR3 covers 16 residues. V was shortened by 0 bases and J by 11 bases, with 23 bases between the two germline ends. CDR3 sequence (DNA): TGTGCCAGCAGCTTGGAAGGGACCGTCTCCTACAATGAGCAGTACTTC. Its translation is CASSLEGTVSYNEQYF.

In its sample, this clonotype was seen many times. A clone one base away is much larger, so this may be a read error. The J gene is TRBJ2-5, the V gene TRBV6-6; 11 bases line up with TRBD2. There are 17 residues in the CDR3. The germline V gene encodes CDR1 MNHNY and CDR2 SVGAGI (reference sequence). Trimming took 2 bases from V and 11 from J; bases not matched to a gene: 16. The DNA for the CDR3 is TGTGCCAGCAGTTACAAGGGACTAGCGGTAGGCGTTGATGAGCAGTACTTC. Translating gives CASSYKGLAVGVDEQYF.

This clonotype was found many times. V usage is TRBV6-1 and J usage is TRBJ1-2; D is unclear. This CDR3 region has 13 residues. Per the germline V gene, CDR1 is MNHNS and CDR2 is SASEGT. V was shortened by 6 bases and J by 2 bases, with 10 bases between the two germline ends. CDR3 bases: TGTGCCAGCAGGCCCGGGCAAAACTATGGCTACACCTTC. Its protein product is CASRPGQNYGYTF.

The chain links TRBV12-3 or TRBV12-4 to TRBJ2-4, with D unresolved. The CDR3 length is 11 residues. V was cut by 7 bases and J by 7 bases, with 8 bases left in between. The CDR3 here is CASTIRNIQYF. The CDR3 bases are TGTGCCAGCACCATAAGGAACATTCAGTACTTC.

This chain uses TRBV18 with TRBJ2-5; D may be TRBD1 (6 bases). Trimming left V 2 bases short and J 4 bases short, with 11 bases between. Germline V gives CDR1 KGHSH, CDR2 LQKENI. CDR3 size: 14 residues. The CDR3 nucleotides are TGTGCCAGCTCACCAGGGACATGGGGAGAGACCCAGTACTTC. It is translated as CASSPGTWGETQYF.

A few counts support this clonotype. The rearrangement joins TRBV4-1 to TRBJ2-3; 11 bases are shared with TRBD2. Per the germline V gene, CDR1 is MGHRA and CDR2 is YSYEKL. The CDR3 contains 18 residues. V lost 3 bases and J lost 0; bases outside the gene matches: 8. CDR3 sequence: CASSHMLAGGFSTDTQYF. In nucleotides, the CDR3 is TGCGCCAGCAGCCACATGCTAGCGGGAGGATTTAGCACAGATACGCAGTATTTT.

CDR3 coding DNA: TGTGCCAGCAGCGCGCCGGGACATTACTACGAGCAGTACTTC. This translates into CASSAPGHYYEQYF. The chain employs TRBV7-9 and TRBJ2-7; a weak D match, TRBD1 (6 bases). The CDR3 contains 14 residues. The germline V gene encodes CDR1 SEHNR and CDR2 FQNEAQ (reference sequence). The germline V and J ends were trimmed by 5 bases and 3 bases, with 14 bases remaining between them. The full variable domain, its missing parts supplied by reference TRBV7-9 and TRBJ2-7, is DTGVSQNPRHKITKRGQNVTFRCDPISEHNRLYWYRQTLGQGPEFLTYFQNEAQLEKSRLLSDRFSAERPKGSFSTLEIQRTEQGDSAMYLCASSAPGHYYEQYFGPGTRLTVT.

CDR3 amino acids: CASSLELAGGDETQYF. The CDR3 DNA is TGTGCCAGCAGCTTAGAACTAGCGGGAGGGGATGAGACCCAGTACTTC. The V call is TRBV7-2, the J call TRBJ2-1; 13 bases line up with TRBD2. TRBJ2-5 explains the end of the DNA better; the J call may be wrong. The length of the CDR3 is 16 residues. Germline CDR1 is SGHTA and CDR2 is FQGNSA.

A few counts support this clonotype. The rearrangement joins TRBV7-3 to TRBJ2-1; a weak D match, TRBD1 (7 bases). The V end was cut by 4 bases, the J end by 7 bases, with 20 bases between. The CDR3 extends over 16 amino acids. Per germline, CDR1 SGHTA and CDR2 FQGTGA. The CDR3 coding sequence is TGTGCCAGCAGCTCAGGGGGTGGGGGGCTGGGGAATGAGCAGTTCTTC. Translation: CASSSGGGGLGNEQFF. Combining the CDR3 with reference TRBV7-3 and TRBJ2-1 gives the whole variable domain GAGVSQTPSNKVTEKGKYVELRCDPISGHTALYWYRQSLGQGPEFLIYFQGTGAADDSGLPNDRFFAVRPEGSVSTLKIQRTERGDSAVYLCASSSGGGGLGNEQFFGPGTRLTVL.

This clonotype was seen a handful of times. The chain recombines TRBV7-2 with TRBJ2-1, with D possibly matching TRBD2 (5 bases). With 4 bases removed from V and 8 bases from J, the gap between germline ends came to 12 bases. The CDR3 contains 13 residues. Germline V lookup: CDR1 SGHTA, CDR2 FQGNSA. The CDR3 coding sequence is TGTGCCAGCAGCTCCAAGGGCGGGCATGAGCAGTTCTTC. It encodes CASSSKGGHEQFF.

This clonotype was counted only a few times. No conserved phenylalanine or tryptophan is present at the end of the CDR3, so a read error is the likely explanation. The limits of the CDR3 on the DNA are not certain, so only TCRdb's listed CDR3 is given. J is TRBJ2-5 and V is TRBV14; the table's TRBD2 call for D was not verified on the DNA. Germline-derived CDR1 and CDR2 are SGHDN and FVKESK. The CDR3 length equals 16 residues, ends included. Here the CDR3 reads CASSQAGSYSPLHFGN.

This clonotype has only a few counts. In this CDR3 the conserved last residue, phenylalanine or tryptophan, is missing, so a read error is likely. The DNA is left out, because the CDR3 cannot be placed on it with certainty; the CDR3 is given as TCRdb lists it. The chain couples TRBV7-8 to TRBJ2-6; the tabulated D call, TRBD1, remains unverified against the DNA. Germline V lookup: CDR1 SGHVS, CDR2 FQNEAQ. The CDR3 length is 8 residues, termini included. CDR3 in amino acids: CASSLAQG.